One and the same sample provided the 17 T cell receptor beta chains below, sequenced in a study of low-dose radiotherapy and immunotherapy resistance in tumors. Time point denoted: after trial treatment. Indicated treatment: LDRT plus nivolumab, ipilimumab, low-dose cyclophosphamide and aspirin (RACIN trial). TRAV and TRBV primers primed cDNA for both TCRalpha and TCRbeta. With a constant-region primer and a V-primer adapter, TCRs were subjected to 20 PCR cycles of amplification. In TCRdb, the reads were re-called with MiXCR into one record per CDR3 protein. The sample lists some 57,000 distinct CDR3 sequences; about 23% were seen once. The sequencing here drew on PBMCs, taken after low-dose radiotherapy plus immunotherapy. The receptors here all came from a male donor with prostate cancer.

This clonotype was picked up many times. V gene TRBV5-1 combines with J gene TRBJ2-2, with D uncertain. This CDR3 is built from 15 residues. The V end lost 0 bases, the J end lost 0 bases, and 6 bases lay between the germline ends. Germline CDR1 is SGHRS and CDR2 is YFSETQ. CDR3 sequence: CASSLGHSNTGELFF. In DNA form, the CDR3 reads TGCGCCAGCAGCTTGGGGCATTCGAACACCGGGGAGCTGTTTTTT. Looking up the rest from reference TRBV5-1 and TRBJ2-2 gives the full variable domain: KAGVTQTPRYLIKTRGQQVTLSCSPISGHRSVSWYQQTPGQGLQFLFEYFSETQRNKGNFPGRFSGRQFSNSRSEMNVSTLELGDSALYLCASSLGHSNTGELFFGEGSRLTVL.

The sample holds many counts of this clonotype. The chain employs TRBV20-1 and TRBJ2-7; D is unclear. Trimming took off 1 base at V and 2 bases at J, with 6 bases between the two ends. This CDR3 is built from 12 residues. Per the germline V gene, CDR1 is DFQATT and CDR2 is SNEGSKA (reference sequence). The CDR3 region is CSARGDAYEQYF. The CDR3 DNA sequence: TGCAGTGCTAGAGGGGATGCCTACGAGCAGTACTTC.

The chain joins TRBV29-1 to TRBJ2-7; tentative D call: TRBD2 (6 bases). Trimming removed 4 bases from V and 6 bases from J, with 25 bases in between. From germline, CDR1 is SQVTM and CDR2 ANQGSEA. The length of the CDR3 is 16 residues. The CDR3 DNA reads as TGCAGCGTTGTTCATAGCGGATCCAGGGAGTTTGCCGAGCAGTACTTC. It yields the protein CSVVHSGSREFAEQYF.

This clonotype was seen ten or more times. The genes are TRBV5-1 and TRBJ2-5; the D gene is possibly TRBD2 (5 bases). Deletions cut 0 bases from V and 7 bases from J, with 13 bases between. The CDR3 spans 14 residues. The V gene's germline CDR1 is SGHRS and CDR2 YFSETQ. The CDR3 bases are TGCGCCAGCAGCTTGGCGGTCGGAGGTGGGACCCAGTACTTC. Residues: CASSLAVGGGTQYF.

At least ten counts were recorded for this clonotype. The rearrangement links TRBV5-4 to TRBJ2-5, with a weak D call TRBD1 (5 bases). This CDR3 is built from 16 residues. The ends were cut back, 0 bases at V and 0 bases at J, with 12 bases in the middle. Germline V CDR1 and CDR2: SGHNT, YYREEE (reference sequence). The CDR3 loop reads CASSLDPKGHQETQYF. The CDR3 bases are TGTGCCAGCAGCTTGGATCCAAAGGGGCACCAAGAGACCCAGTACTTC.

This clonotype was detected many times. The J gene is TRBJ2-3, the V gene TRBV24-1; a possible D gene is TRBD2 (5 bases). Germline assignment: CDR1 KGHDR and CDR2 SFDVKD. There are 11 residues in the CDR3. V gave up 8 bases and J gave up 8 bases, with 10 bases separating them. Written as DNA, the CDR3 is TGTGCCACCAAAGAGGGTGGTACGCAGTATTTT. It yields the protein CATKEGGTQYF.

The sample holds many counts of this clonotype. CDR3 nucleotide sequence: TGTGCCAGCAGCTCGTCGACAGGTTTCGGAGGCTACACCTTC. Its translation: CASSSSTGFGGYTF. This chain links TRBV7-2 with TRBJ1-2; the D gene is possibly TRBD1 (6 bases). V lost 4 bases and J lost 8, with 17 bases in between. Per germline, CDR1 SGHTA and CDR2 FQGNSA. This CDR3 is 14 amino acids long.

This clonotype was seen at least ten times. The rearrangement uses TRBV5-5 and TRBJ1-2; D uncertain. The CDR3 has 14 residues. Trimming pared 1 base from V and 2 bases from J, leaving 9 bases between. The germline V gene encodes CDR1 SGHKS and CDR2 YYEKEE (reference sequence). The CDR3 protein is CASSLWAENYGYTF. The CDR3 DNA follows: TGTGCCAGCAGCTTGTGGGCAGAAAACTATGGCTACACCTTC.

In its sample, this clonotype was seen many times. The genes are TRBV28 and TRBJ2-7; D could derive from TRBD1 or TRBD2 (10 bases each). Germline V gene lookup returns CDR1 MDHEN and CDR2 SYDVKM. Trimming left V 6 bases short and J 6 bases short, with 33 bases between. The CDR3 sequence is 19 residues long. The CDR3 DNA reads TGTGCCAGCAGGGACGGACAGGGGGGTATGTCTAGCGGGAGAGTCGAGCAGTACTTC. The encoded protein is CASRDGQGGMSSGRVEQYF.

This clonotype was detected many times. The chain combines TRBV27 with TRBJ1-3; D might be TRBD1 (5 bases). Germline CDR1 MNHEY, CDR2 SMNVEV (reference sequence). Trimming removed 0 bases at V and 1 base at J, with 7 bases between. The CDR3 totals 15 residues. CDR3 in amino acids: CASSLSRGSGNTIYF. The CDR3 nucleotides read TGTGCCAGCAGTTTATCGAGGGGTTCTGGAAACACCATATATTTT.

This clonotype has at least ten counts. In DNA form, the CDR3 reads TGTGCCAGCAGCGTAGCTCCGGGGGTGGACACTGAAGCTTTCTTT. This sequence encodes CASSVAPGVDTEAFF. This chain connects TRBV9 to TRBJ1-1, with a possible D match to TRBD1 (5 bases). This CDR3 contains 15 residues. Germline CDR1 and CDR2: SGDLS and YYNGEE. V shed 0 bases and J shed 3 bases, with 12 bases lying between them.

This clonotype was seen at least ten times. V usage is TRBV28 and J usage is TRBJ2-1, with TRBD2 as a possible D gene (6 bases). The CDR3 runs to 11 residues. Trimming removed 10 bases at V and 8 bases at J, with 12 bases between. The germline CDR1 and CDR2 sequences are MDHEN and SYDVKM. The CDR3 bases are TGTGCCACAGGGACTTGGGATGAGCAGTTCTTC. Protein sequence: CATGTWDEQFF.

Ten or more counts support this clonotype. The chain has TRBV6-2 or TRBV6-3 and TRBJ2-7, with D hard to call. Trimming stripped 5 bases from V and 5 bases from J, with 10 bases between. This CDR3 is 12 amino acids long. From germline, CDR1 is MNHEY and CDR2 SVGEGT. CDR3 in DNA: TGTGCCAGCAGTGACCCCCAGGACGAGCAGTACTTC. Protein sequence: CASSDPQDEQYF.

This clonotype was found many times. The chain couples TRBV20-1 to TRBJ2-1, with D perhaps matching TRBD1 or TRBD2 (6 bases each). CDR1 is DFQATT and CDR2 is SNEGSKA in the germline V gene (reference sequence). The CDR3 contains 14 residues. Trimming took off 0 bases at V and 6 bases at J, with 12 bases between the two ends. DNA of the CDR3: TGCAGTGCTAGAGATCCCAGGGGAGGCAATGAGCAGTTCTTC. Its translation: CSARDPRGGNEQFF.

This clonotype is classed as medium-sized. The rearrangement uses TRBV27 and TRBJ2-1; TRBD1 agrees at 12 bases. Germline V lookup: CDR1 MNHEY, CDR2 SMNVEV (reference sequence). The CDR3 is 15 residues long. V was pared by 5 bases and J by 10 bases, with 9 bases of the junction left unmatched. CDR3 in amino acids: CASSLGQGAVSEQFF. The DNA for the CDR3 is TGTGCCAGCAGTCTGGGACAGGGGGCAGTCAGCGAGCAGTTCTTC.

Points on this clonotype: A far larger clone differs by one base, so this is likely a read error. The V gene is TRBV6-2 or TRBV6-3, the J gene TRBJ2-5; D might be TRBD2 (6 bases). Germline-derived CDR1 and CDR2 are MNHEY and SVGEGT. Trimming stripped 5 bases from V and 11 bases from J, with 33 bases between. This CDR3 region has 18 residues. The CDR3 region has the DNA TGTGCCAGCAGTGAAGCCAGGAGGGCTAGCGAATCCCGCAATGAGCAGTACTTC. As protein: CASSEARRASESRNEQYF.

At least ten counts were recorded for this clonotype. This chain uses TRBV30 with TRBJ1-1; no definite D call. This CDR3 contains 13 residues. V lost 2 bases to trimming and J lost 11 bases, with 18 bases between them. Germline loops: CDR1 GTSNPN, CDR2 SVGIG (reference sequence). CDR3 residues: CAWSPGPMQPAFF. For the CDR3, the DNA is TGTGCCTGGAGTCCCGGACCGATGCAGCCCGCTTTCTTT.